The sequence of this T cell receptor (beta chain) was determined in a study of T-cell reconstitution after alpha-beta-depleted transplantation in children. Study-level findings and limits: T-cell counts and diversity at one year post-transplant came mainly from newly produced T cells. Roughly two months post-transplant, alpha-beta T cells reportedly originated from several hundred graft clones that had expanded. From surviving recipient T cells and thymic progenitors came the high day-60 TCRbeta diversity observed in some patients.

About this clonotype itself: What it binds is unknown.

Looked up from germline, CDR1 is DFQATT and CDR2 is SNEGSKA (reference sequence). The CDR3 spans 14 residues. The V gene end was trimmed by 2 bases and the J gene end by 0 bases; junction bases not matched to a gene: 2. Preparation of the TCRbeta library involved a method that used unique molecular identifiers. TCRdb reprocessed the PCR reads with MiXCR, giving one entry per CDR3 protein. The table lists hundreds of thousands of distinct CDR3 sequences, 10% to 15% of them singletons. The chain couples TRBV20-1 to TRBJ2-7; TRBD2 matches 9 bases. The TCR sequence derives from a male patient younger than 18 who had a stem cell transplant for acute myeloid leukemia, so the T cells may come from the graft donor. The sample was PBMCs, mostly from graft donor cells, taken 360 days after TCRalphabeta/CD19-depleted stem cell transplant. DNA for the CDR3: TGCAGTGCTAGACTAGCGGGGAACTCCTACGAGCAGTACTTC. This translates into CSARLAGNSYEQYF.